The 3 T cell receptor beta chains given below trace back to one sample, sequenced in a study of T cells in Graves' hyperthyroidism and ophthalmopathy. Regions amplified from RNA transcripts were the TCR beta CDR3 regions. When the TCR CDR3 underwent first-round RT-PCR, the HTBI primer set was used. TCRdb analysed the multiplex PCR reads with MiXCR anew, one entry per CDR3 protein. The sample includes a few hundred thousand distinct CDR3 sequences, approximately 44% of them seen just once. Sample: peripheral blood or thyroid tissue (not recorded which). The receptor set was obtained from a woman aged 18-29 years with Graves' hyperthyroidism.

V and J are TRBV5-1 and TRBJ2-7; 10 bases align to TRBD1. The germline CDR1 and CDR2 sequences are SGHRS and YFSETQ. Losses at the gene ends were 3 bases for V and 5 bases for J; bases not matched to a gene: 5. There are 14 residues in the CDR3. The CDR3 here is CASSSGQGMDEQYF. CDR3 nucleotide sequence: TGCGCCAGCAGCTCGGGACAGGGGATGGACGAGCAGTACTTC.

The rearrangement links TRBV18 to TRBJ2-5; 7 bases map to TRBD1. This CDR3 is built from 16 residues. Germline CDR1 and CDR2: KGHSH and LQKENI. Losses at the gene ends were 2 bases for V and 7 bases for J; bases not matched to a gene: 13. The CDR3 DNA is TGTGCCAGCTCACCAGTTGAGGGGACAGCGGTTCGGACCCAGTACTTC. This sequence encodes CASSPVEGTAVRTQYF.

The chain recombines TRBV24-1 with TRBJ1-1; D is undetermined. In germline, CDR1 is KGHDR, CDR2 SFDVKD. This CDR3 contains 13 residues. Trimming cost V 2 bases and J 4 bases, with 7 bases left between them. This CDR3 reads CATSDSGSTEAFF. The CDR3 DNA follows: TGTGCCACCAGTGATTCCGGGAGCACTGAAGCTTTCTTT.